This TCR beta chain came from a study of shared clonotypes between healthy human individuals. Study-level points and caveats: Large sequencing depth failed to make sorted-subset sequencing complete, rarefaction showed.

Only CD45RO-negative cells positively selected for CCR7 counted as naive CD8 cells, so terminally differentiated effector memory CD45RA+ cells were excluded. For this clone: The antigen remains unidentified.

Assay execution took place at the deep level. The data were produced by immunoSEQ multiplex PCR, yet TCRdb's version contains in-frame clones alone and is incomplete. The sample lists about 1.9 million clones, roughly 93% seen once, with about 1.7% in the top ten. This clonotype originated in a man aged 18 to 29 in good health. Some clones in this sample may be carry-over from other donors' samples. Specimen: naive CD8+ T cells from PBMCs.

This chain's CDR3 is CASSPRRGQPQHF. The CDR3 DNA reads TGCGCCAGCAGCCCGCGACGGGGTCAGCCCCAGCATTTT. The J gene is TRBJ1-5, the V gene TRBV4-1; D is ambiguous. CDR1 is MGHRA and CDR2 is YSYEKL in the germline V gene. Trimming pared 4 bases from V and 6 bases from J, leaving 10 bases between. CDR3 size: 13 residues.